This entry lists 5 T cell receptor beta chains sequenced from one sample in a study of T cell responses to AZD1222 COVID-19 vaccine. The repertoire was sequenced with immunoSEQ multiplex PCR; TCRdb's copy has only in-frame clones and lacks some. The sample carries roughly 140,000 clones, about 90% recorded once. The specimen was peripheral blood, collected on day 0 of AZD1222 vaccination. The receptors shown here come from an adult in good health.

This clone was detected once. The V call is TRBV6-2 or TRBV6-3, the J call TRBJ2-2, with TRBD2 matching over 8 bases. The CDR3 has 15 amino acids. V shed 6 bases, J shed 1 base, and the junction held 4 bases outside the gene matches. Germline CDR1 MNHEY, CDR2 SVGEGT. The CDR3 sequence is CASSSGTRNTGELFF. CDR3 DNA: TGTGCCAGCAGCTCCGGGACTAGGAACACCGGGGAGCTGTTTTTT.

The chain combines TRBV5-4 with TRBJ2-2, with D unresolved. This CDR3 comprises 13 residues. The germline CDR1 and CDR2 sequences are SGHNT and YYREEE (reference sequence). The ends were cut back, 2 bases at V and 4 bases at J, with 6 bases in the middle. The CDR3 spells CASSLEPTGELFF. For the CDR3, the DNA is TGTGCCAGCAGCTTAGAACCCACCGGGGAGCTGTTTTTT.

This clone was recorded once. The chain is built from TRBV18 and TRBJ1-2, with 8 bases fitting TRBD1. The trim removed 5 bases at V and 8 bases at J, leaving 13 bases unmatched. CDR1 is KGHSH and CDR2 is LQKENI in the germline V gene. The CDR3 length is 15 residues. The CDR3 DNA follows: TGTGCCAGCTCATCGTCCGACGACAGGGGTGGCGGCTACACCTTC. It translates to CASSSSDDRGGGYTF. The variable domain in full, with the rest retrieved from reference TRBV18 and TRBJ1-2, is NAGVMQNPRHLVRRRGQEARLRCSPMKGHSHVYWYRQLPEEGLKFMVYLQKENIIDESGMPKERFSAEFPKEGPSILRIQQVVRGDSAAYFCASSSSDDRGGGYTFGSGTRLTVV.

For the CDR3, the DNA is TGTGCCAGCAGTCCCCGGACCGCCAGTTCACCCCTCCACTTT. This translates into CASSPRTASSPLHF. The chain combines TRBV28 with TRBJ1-6; D is uncertain. In germline, CDR1 is MDHEN, CDR2 SYDVKM. Trimming cost V 5 bases and J 9 bases, with 14 bases left between them. The CDR3 consists of 14 residues. The full variable domain, in which reference TRBV28 and TRBJ1-6 provide the parts outside the CDR3, is DVKVTQSSRYLVKRTGEKVFLECVQDMDHENMFWYRQDPGLGLRLIYFSYDVKMKEKGDIPEGYSVSREKKERFSLILESASTNQTSMYLCASSPRTASSPLHFGNGTRLTVT.

The CDR3 nucleotides are TGTGCCTGGTCTATAGGGAGTGGGGAGACCCAGTACTTC. This sequence encodes CAWSIGSGETQYF. The J gene is TRBJ2-5, the V gene TRBV30; D possibly corresponds to TRBD2 (5 bases). CDR1 and CDR2 (germline): GTSNPN, SVGIG (reference sequence). Trimming took off 5 bases at V and 5 bases at J, with 15 bases between the two ends. CDR3 length: 13 amino acids.